One and the same sample provided the 14 T cell receptor beta chains below, sequenced in a study of cytomegalovirus exposure and HLA in healthy donors. Both 60 Vbeta primers and 13 Jbeta primers went into the PCR. Using immunoSEQ multiplex PCR, the repertoire was profiled, and TCRdb retains in-frame clones only, with some absent. The sample carries about 190,000 clones, approximately 79% recorded once. Sequenced sample: PBMCs. The receptors here all came from a young woman in good health and CMV-seronegative.

The CDR3 loop is CASSPTLAGGARDLSDTQYF. The CDR3 coding sequence is TGTGCCAGCAGCCCCACGCTAGCGGGAGGGGCGAGGGATTTATCAGATACGCAGTATTTT. The chain carries TRBV2 and TRBJ2-3; the match to TRBD2 covers 12 bases. The CDR3 loop spans 20 amino acids. CDR1 is SNHLY and CDR2 is FYNNEI in the germline V gene. V lost 6 bases, J lost 4 bases, and 20 bases stayed unmatched.

The rearrangement joins TRBV9 to TRBJ2-2, with TRBD1 as a possible D gene (5 bases). With 5 bases removed from V and 0 bases from J, the gap between germline ends came to 8 bases. Germline CDR1 and CDR2: SGDLS and YYNGEE. The length of the CDR3 is 14 residues. CDR3 region: CASSVGPNTGELFF. DNA of the CDR3: TGTGCCAGCAGTGTGGGGCCGAACACCGGGGAGCTGTTTTTT. The full variable domain, rest sourced from reference TRBV9 and TRBJ2-2, is DSGVTQTPKHLITATGQRVTLRCSPRSGDLSVYWYQQSLDQGLQFLIQYYNGEERAKGNILERFSAQQFPDLHSELNLSSLELGDSALYFCASSVGPNTGELFFGEGSRLTVL.

The rearrangement links TRBV5-1 to TRBJ1-2; unclear D gene. The germline V gene has CDR1 SGHRS and CDR2 YFSETQ. Trimming stripped 4 bases from V and 0 bases from J, with 13 bases between. This CDR3 region has 15 residues. This CDR3 reads CASSGESNANYGYTF. Written as DNA, the CDR3 is TGCGCCAGCAGCGGGGAGTCCAATGCTAACTATGGCTACACCTTC. Looking up the rest from reference TRBV5-1 and TRBJ1-2 gives the full variable domain: KAGVTQTPRYLIKTRGQQVTLSCSPISGHRSVSWYQQTPGQGLQFLFEYFSETQRNKGNFPGRFSGRQFSNSRSEMNVSTLELGDSALYLCASSGESNANYGYTFGSGTRLTVV.

The chain couples TRBV5-1 to TRBJ2-3, with a tentative D call TRBD1 (6 bases). Looked up from germline, CDR1 is SGHRS and CDR2 is YFSETQ. V lost 6 bases, J lost 0 bases, and 11 bases lay in between. This CDR3 spans 14 amino acids. CDR3 loop: CASNTGLSTDTQYF. The CDR3 DNA reads TGCGCCAGCAACACAGGGTTAAGCACAGATACGCAGTATTTT.

The chain recombines TRBV4-1 with TRBJ1-2; TRBD1 matches at 9 bases. Looked up from germline, CDR1 is MGHRA and CDR2 is YSYEKL. This CDR3 comprises 17 residues. The ends lost 3 bases at V and 6 bases at J; junction bases unmatched: 14. The DNA for the CDR3 is TGCGCCAGCAGCCATGCCCCCGGACAGGGGAGGAAGGATGGCTACACCTTC. Translating it yields CASSHAPGQGRKDGYTF.

This chain connects TRBV7-7 to TRBJ2-5; no clear D gene. The V gene lost 5 bases and the J gene lost 0 bases, with 10 bases spanning the gap. Germline CDR1 SSHAT, CDR2 FNYEAQ (reference sequence). The CDR3 spans 14 residues. The CDR3 DNA follows: TGTGCCAGCAGCCTAGACTTGTACCAAGAGACCCAGTACTTC. It is translated as CASSLDLYQETQYF. The complete variable domain, with remaining parts taken from reference TRBV7-7 and TRBJ2-5, reads GAGVSQSPRYKVTKRGQDVTLRCDPISSHATLYWYQQALGQGPEFLTYFNYEAQPDKSGLPSDRFSAERPEGSISTLTIQRTEQRDSAMYRCASSLDLYQETQYFGPGTRLLVL.

The V and J genes are TRBV28 and TRBJ1-1; the match to TRBD1 covers 9 bases. The CDR3 spans 14 residues. Germline CDR1 and CDR2: MDHEN and SYDVKM. With V trimmed by 4 bases and J by 7 bases, 7 bases remained unmatched. The CDR3 DNA is TGTGCCAGCAGTTGGGACAGGGCGTTAGGTGAAGCTTTCTTT. It translates to CASSWDRALGEAFF.

The chain couples TRBV19 to TRBJ1-2; 9 nucleotides align to TRBD1. This CDR3 has 14 amino acids. Germline V gene data show CDR1 as LNHDA and CDR2 as SQIVND (reference sequence). V trimming: 6 bases; J trimming: 4 bases; junction bases outside the gene matches: 6. CDR3 protein: CASRLPGQGYGYTF. In DNA form, the CDR3 reads TGTGCCAGTAGATTACCGGGACAGGGCTATGGCTACACCTTC.

The sample holds one count of this clone. V and J are TRBV18 and TRBJ1-6; 8 bases match TRBD1. The germline V gene has CDR1 KGHSH and CDR2 LQKENI. This CDR3 is built from 15 residues. V lost 3 bases and J lost 5; bases outside the gene matches: 3. The CDR3 nucleotides are TGTGCCAGCTCACCCCTGGACAGGGATAATTCACCCCTCCACTTT. Encoded protein: CASSPLDRDNSPLHF. Drawing the rest from reference TRBV18 and TRBJ1-6, the complete variable domain is NAGVMQNPRHLVRRRGQEARLRCSPMKGHSHVYWYRQLPEEGLKFMVYLQKENIIDESGMPKERFSAEFPKEGPSILRIQQVVRGDSAAYFCASSPLDRDNSPLHFGNGTRLTVT.

This clone was counted between two and nine times. The genes are TRBV6-1 and TRBJ2-3; TRBD2 agrees at 10 bases. This CDR3 has 16 amino acids. V trimming: 1 base; J trimming: 7 bases; junction bases outside the gene matches: 8. CDR1 and CDR2 from the germline V gene are MNHNS and SASEGT. CDR3 sequence reads: CASSEGPSGSFNTQYF. For the CDR3, the DNA is TGTGCCAGCAGTGAAGGCCCTAGCGGGAGTTTCAATACGCAGTATTTT.

This clone was observed a single time. This chain joins TRBV2 and TRBJ1-6; TRBD1 is a possible D gene (6 bases). CDR1 is SNHLY and CDR2 is FYNNEI in the germline V gene. With 4 bases removed from V and 1 base from J, the gap between germline ends came to 8 bases. This CDR3 has 15 residues. CDR3 sequence: CASSGDRSYNSPLHF. In DNA, the CDR3 is TGTGCCAGCAGTGGTGACAGGTCCTATAATTCACCCCTCCACTTT.

This sequence joins TRBV6-5 and TRBJ1-1; tentatively, D is TRBD1 (6 bases). Germline V gene data show CDR1 as MNHEY and CDR2 as SVGAGI. Trimming took off 6 bases at V and 4 bases at J, with 18 bases between the two ends. The CDR3 loop spans 15 amino acids. CDR3 protein: CASSTGTNGVTEAFF. The CDR3 DNA reads TGTGCCAGCAGCACCGGGACAAACGGCGTCACTGAAGCTTTCTTT.

This rearrangement joins TRBV7-8 to TRBJ1-3; 7 bases are a match to TRBD1. V gave up 5 bases and J gave up 2 bases; unmatched junction bases: 3. The V gene's germline CDR1 is SGHVS and CDR2 FQNEAQ. This CDR3 region has 14 residues. CDR3: CASSTQGTGNTIYF. The DNA for the CDR3 is TGTGCCAGCAGCACACAGGGGACTGGAAACACCATATATTTT. Variable domain in full (rest from reference TRBV7-8 and TRBJ1-3): GAGVSQSPRYKVAKRGQDVALRCDPISGHVSLFWYQQALGQGPEFLTYFQNEAQLDKSGLPSDRFFAERPEGSVSTLKIQRTQQEDSAVYLCASSTQGTGNTIYFGEGSWLTVV.

This rearrangement joins TRBV10-3 to TRBJ1-5; TRBD1 aligns across 9 bases. The length of the CDR3 is 15 residues. Losses at the gene ends were 3 bases for V and 4 bases for J; bases not matched to a gene: 4. The germline gives CDR1 ENHRY, CDR2 SYGVKD. The CDR3 is CAISEGTGWNQPQHF. The CDR3 DNA follows: TGTGCCATCAGTGAAGGGACAGGGTGGAATCAGCCCCAGCATTTT.